This TCR beta chain was sequenced during a study of OX40 agonist ivuxolimab in advanced cancers. Whole-study context: The drug used for patients, ivuxolimab, was an agonistic anti-OX40 (CD134) antibody. The patients received ivuxolimab by intravenous route every 2 weeks at 0.01 to 10 mg/kg.

Assay used: immunoSEQ multiplex PCR; TCRdb lists only in-frame clones, some missing. The data hold around 49,000 clones, with about 83% observed a single time. The material sequenced was CD4+ or CD8+ T cells sorted from blood, taken in a trial of the OX40 agonist ivuxolimab. The TCR was taken from an adult with an advanced solid tumor such as melanoma, head and neck, liver or kidney cancer.

CDR3: CATSRDRRPYEQYF. Here the CDR3 DNA reads TGTGCCACCAGCCGGGACAGGAGACCCTACGAGCAGTACTTC. The V call is TRBV15, the J call TRBJ2-7; 8 bases map to TRBD1. V lost 5 bases to trimming and J lost 2 bases; unmatched junction nucleotides: 5. From germline, CDR1 is LNHNV and CDR2 YYDKDF (reference sequence). This CDR3 comprises 14 residues.